This T cell receptor beta chain is drawn from a study of cytomegalovirus exposure and HLA in healthy donors. The CDR3 contains 16 residues. CDR1 and CDR2 from the germline V gene are ENHRY and SYGVKD. The ends were cut back, 6 bases at V and 3 bases at J, with 17 bases in the middle. Primers included in the PCR were 60 Vbeta and 13 Jbeta primers. Profiled with immunoSEQ multiplex PCR; TCRdb holds only in-frame clones, not every one. The sample lists roughly 110,000 clones; more than 65% were seen once. V and J are TRBV10-3 and TRBJ2-2; D is unresolved. Sample: PBMCs. This sequence originates from a man aged 25 to 40 in good health and CMV-seronegative. Here the CDR3 DNA reads TGTGCCATCAGGTTGCGCGACGAGGCCGACACCGGGGAGCTGTTTTTT. Its translation: CAIRLRDEADTGELFF.